The 7 T cell receptor beta chains reported below all come from one sample, sequenced in a study of control samples from healthy donors and cancer patients. Sequenced by immunoSEQ multiplex PCR; TCRdb stores in-frame clones only, minus some. The table shows roughly 18,000 clones, with around 89% occurring only once. Sequenced sample: PBMCs. The receptors were gathered from a woman aged 55-70 years with head and neck cancer.

This clone was seen only once. The V and J genes are TRBV19 and TRBJ1-1, with no clear D. Trimming left V 1 base short and J 8 bases short, with 5 bases between. The CDR3 is 11 amino acids. The germline gives CDR1 LNHDA, CDR2 SQIVND (reference sequence). CDR3 DNA: TGTGCCAGTAGTATAGGGCAAGAAGCTTTCTTT. Its protein product is CASSIGQEAFF. Supplemented by reference TRBV19 and TRBJ1-1, the full variable domain reads DGGITQSPKYLFRKEGQNVTLSCEQNLNHDAMYWYRQDPGQGLRLIYYSQIVNDFQKGDIAEGYSVSREKKESFPLTVTSAQKNPTAFYLCASSIGQEAFFGQGTRLTVV.

The CDR3 is CASSVLGHSYEQYF. CDR3 nucleotide sequence: TGTGCCAGCAGTGTCCTGGGACATTCCTACGAGCAGTACTTC. The chain employs TRBV25-1 and TRBJ2-7; D perhaps matches TRBD1 (6 bases). The CDR3 has 14 amino acids. V lost 4 bases to trimming and J lost 1 base, with 11 bases between them. CDR1 and CDR2 (germline): MGHDK, SYGVNS.

The V and J genes are TRBV27 and TRBJ1-5; D is unresolved. This CDR3 contains 13 residues. Germline CDR1 reads MNHEY; CDR2 reads SMNVEV (reference sequence). Trimming took 8 bases from V and 2 from J, leaving 10 bases between them. CDR3 DNA: TGTGCCAGCGGGATGGGTGGCAATCAGCCCCAGCATTTT. Translation gives CASGMGGNQPQHF.

The rearrangement joins TRBV11-3 to TRBJ2-3; D gene unclear. Germline CDR1 and CDR2: SGHNT and YENEEA. The V end was cut by 6 bases, the J end by 0 bases, with 10 bases between. CDR3 length: 14 amino acids. The DNA for the CDR3 is TGTGCCAGCAGTCCCGACTCTAGCACAGATACGCAGTATTTT. Translating it yields CASSPDSSTDTQYF.

J is TRBJ1-5 and V is TRBV28; a weak D match, TRBD1 (5 bases). The CDR3 has 16 amino acids. The germline gives CDR1 MDHEN, CDR2 SYDVKM. The V and J ends lost 3 bases and 0 bases respectively, with 12 bases between them. CDR3 nucleotide sequence: TGTGCCAGCAGTTTGAGGGGCTACAGTAGCAATCAGCCCCAGCATTTT. Amino acids: CASSLRGYSSNQPQHF.

The chain joins TRBV12-3 or TRBV12-4 to TRBJ1-2; the D gene is possibly TRBD1 (5 bases). Trimming took off 8 bases at V and 8 bases at J, with 9 bases between the two ends. CDR3 size: 10 residues. The CDR3 DNA sequence: TGTGCCAGCGGGGGGTTCGGCTACACCTTC. Translation gives CASGGFGYTF.

The chain has TRBV18 and TRBJ1-4, with D possibly being TRBD1 (5 bases). CDR1 and CDR2 (germline): KGHSH, LQKENI. Between the trimmed V and J ends, which lost 4 bases and 7 bases, there was a span of 10 bases. CDR3 size: 13 residues. CDR3 nucleotide sequence: TGTGCCAGCTCACGGGACGGAGTTGAAAAACTGTTTTTT. The encoded protein is CASSRDGVEKLFF.